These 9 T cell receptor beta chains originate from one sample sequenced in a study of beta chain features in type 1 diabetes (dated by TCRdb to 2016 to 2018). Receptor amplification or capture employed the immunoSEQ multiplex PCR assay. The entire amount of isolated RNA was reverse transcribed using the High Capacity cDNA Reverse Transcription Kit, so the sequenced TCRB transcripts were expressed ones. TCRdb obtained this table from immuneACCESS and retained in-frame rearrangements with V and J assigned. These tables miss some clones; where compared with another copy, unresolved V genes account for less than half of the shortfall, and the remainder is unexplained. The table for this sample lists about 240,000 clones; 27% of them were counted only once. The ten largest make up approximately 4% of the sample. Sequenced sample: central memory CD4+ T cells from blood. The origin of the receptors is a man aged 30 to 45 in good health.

CDR3 DNA sequence: TGTGCCAGCAGACCGGAGCGTCGGGGTGTGTCGTTCTTC. It yields the protein CASRPERRGVSFF. The gene calls are TRBV6-5 and TRBJ2-1; weak D call: TRBD2 (5 bases). Deletions cut 6 bases from V and 15 bases from J, with 21 bases between. The germline V gene has CDR1 MNHEY and CDR2 SVGAGI. The CDR3 runs 13 residues.

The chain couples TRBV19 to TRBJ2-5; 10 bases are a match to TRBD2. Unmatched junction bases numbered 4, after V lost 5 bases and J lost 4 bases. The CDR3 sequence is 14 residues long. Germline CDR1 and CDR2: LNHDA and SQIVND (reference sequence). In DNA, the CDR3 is TGTGCCAGTAGTTCGACTAGCGGGCGAGAGACCCAGTACTTC. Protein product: CASSSTSGRETQYF. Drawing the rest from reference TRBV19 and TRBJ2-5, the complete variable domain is DGGITQSPKYLFRKEGQNVTLSCEQNLNHDAMYWYRQDPGQGLRLIYYSQIVNDFQKGDIAEGYSVSREKKESFPLTVTSAQKNPTAFYLCASSSTSGRETQYFGPGTRLLVL.

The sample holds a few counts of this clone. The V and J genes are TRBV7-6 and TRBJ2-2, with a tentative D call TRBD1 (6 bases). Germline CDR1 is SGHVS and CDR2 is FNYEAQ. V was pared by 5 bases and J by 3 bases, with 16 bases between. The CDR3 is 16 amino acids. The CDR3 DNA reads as TGTGCCAGCAGCGTAGACCGGGACACGTACACCGGGGAGCTGTTTTTT. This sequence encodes CASSVDRDTYTGELFF.

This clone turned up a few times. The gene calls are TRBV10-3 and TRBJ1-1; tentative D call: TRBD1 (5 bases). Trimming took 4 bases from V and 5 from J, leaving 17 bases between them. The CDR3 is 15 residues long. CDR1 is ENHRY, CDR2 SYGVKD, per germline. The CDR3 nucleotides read TGTGCCATCAGTGGGGGGACCCCAGGGAGGACTGAAGCTTTCTTT. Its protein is CAISGGTPGRTEAFF.

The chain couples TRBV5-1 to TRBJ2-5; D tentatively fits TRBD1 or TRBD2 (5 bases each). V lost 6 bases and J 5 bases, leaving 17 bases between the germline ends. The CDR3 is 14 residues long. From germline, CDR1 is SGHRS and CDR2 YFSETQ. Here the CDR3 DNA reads TGCGCCAGCAAGAAGACATCCGAGGGGGAGACCCAGTACTTC. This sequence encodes CASKKTSEGETQYF.

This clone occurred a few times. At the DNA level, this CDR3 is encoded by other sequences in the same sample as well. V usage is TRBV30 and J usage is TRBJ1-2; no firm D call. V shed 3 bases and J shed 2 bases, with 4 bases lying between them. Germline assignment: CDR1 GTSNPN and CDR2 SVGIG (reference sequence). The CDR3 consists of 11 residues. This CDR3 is CAWRLNYGYTF. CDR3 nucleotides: TGTGCCTGGAGACTAAACTATGGCTACACCTTC.

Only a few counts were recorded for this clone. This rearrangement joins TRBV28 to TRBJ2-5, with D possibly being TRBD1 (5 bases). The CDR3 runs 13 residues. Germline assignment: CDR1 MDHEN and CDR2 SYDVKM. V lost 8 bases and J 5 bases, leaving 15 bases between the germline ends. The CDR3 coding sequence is TGTGCCAGCCAGGGTTCCCCCAAGGAGACCCAGTACTTC. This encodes CASQGSPKETQYF.

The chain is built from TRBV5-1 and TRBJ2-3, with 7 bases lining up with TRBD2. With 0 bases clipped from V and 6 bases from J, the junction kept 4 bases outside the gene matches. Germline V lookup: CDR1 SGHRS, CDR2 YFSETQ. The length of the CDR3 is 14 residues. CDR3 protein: CASSLGLAADTQYF. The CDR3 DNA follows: TGCGCCAGCAGCTTGGGTCTAGCGGCGGATACGCAGTATTTT.

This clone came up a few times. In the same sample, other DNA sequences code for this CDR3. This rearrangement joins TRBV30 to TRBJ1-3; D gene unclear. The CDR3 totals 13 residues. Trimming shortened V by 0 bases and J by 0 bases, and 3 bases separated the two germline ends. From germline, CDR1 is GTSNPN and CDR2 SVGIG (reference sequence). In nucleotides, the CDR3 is TGTGCCTGGAGTGTAGGCTCTGGAAACACCATATATTTT. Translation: CAWSVGSGNTIYF.